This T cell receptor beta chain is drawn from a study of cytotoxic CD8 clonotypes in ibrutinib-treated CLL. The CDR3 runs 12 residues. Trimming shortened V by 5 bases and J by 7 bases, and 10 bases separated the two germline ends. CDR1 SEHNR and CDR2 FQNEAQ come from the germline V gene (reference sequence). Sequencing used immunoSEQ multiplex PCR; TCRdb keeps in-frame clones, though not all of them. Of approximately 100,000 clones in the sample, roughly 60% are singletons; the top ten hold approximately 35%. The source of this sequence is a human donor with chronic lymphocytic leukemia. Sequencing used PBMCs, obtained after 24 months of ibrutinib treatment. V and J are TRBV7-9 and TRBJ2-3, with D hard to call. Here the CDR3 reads CASSPTAYTQYF. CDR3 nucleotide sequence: TGTGCCAGCAGCCCGACTGCGTATACGCAGTATTTT.